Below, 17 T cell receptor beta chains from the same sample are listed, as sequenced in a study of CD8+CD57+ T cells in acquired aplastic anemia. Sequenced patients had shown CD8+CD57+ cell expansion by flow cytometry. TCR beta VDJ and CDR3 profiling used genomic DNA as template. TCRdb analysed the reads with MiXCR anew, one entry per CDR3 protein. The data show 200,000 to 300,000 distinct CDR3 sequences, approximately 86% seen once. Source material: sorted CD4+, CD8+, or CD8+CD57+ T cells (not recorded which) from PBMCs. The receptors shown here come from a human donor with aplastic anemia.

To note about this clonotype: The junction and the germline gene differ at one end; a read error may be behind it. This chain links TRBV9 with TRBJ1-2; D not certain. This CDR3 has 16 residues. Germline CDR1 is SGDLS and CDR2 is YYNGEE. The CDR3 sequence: CASGAPGNIQYYGYTF. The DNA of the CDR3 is TGTGCCAGCGGAGCACCTGGGAACATTCAGTACTACGGCTACACCTTC. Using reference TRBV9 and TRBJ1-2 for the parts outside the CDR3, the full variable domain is DSGVTQTPKHLITATGQRVTLRCSPRSGDLSVYWYQQSLDQGLQFLIQYYNGEERAKGNILERFSAQQFPDLHSELNLSSLELGDSALYFCASGAPGNIQYYGYTFGSGTRLTVV.

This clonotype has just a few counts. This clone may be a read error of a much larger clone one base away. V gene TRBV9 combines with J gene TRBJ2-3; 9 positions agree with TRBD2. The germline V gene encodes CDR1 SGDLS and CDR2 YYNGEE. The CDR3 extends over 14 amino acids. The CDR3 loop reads CASSVGLADTATHF. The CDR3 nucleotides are TGTGCCAGCAGCGTAGGACTAGCGGACACAGCTACGCATTTT.

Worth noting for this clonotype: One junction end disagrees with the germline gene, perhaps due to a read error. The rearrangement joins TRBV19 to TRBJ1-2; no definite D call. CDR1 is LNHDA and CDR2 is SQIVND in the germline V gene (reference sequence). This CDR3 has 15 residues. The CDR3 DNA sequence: TGTGCCAGTAGTCTACGTAGCGAGGCCAACAATGACTACTTCTTC. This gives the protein CASSLRSEANNDYFF.

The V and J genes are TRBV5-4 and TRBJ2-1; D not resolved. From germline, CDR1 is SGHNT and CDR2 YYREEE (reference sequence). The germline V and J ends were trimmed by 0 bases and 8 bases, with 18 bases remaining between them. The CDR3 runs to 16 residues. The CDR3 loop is CASSLEAGNGQDEQFF. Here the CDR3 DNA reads TGTGCCAGCAGCTTGGAGGCCGGAAACGGTCAGGATGAGCAGTTCTTC. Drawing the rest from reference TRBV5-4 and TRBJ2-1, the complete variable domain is ETGVTQSPTHLIKTRGQQVTLRCSSQSGHNTVSWYQQALGQGPQFIFQYYREEENGRGNFPPRFSGLQFPNYSSELNVNALELDDSALYLCASSLEAGNGQDEQFFGPGTRLTVL.

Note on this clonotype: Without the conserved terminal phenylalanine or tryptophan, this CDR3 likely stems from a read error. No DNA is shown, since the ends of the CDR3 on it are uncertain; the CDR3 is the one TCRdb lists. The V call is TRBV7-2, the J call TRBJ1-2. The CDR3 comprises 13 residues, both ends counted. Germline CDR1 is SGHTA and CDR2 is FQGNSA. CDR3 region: CASSWEQNSNYSY.

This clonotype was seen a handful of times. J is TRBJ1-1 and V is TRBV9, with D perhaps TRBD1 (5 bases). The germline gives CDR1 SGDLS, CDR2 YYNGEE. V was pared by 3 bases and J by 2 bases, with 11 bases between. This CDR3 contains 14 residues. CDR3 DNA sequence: TGTGCCAGCAGCGGGGACGGCGGTAACACTGAAGCTTTCTTT. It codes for CASSGDGGNTEAFF.

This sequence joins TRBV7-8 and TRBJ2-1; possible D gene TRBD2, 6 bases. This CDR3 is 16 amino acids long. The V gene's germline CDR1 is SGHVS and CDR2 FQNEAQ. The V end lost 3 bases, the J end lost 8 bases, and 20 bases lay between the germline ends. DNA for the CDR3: TGTGCCAGCAGCTTGGGGGGAGGTCCCGGTCCGGATGAGCAGTTCTTC. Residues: CASSLGGGPGPDEQFF.

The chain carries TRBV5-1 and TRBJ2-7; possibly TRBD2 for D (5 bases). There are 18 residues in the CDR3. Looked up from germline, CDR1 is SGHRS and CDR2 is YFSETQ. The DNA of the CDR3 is TGTGCCAGCAGCTTTGAGGGAGACGTCAAAGCCCTTTCCTACGAGCAGTACGTC. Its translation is CASSFEGDVKALSYEQYV.

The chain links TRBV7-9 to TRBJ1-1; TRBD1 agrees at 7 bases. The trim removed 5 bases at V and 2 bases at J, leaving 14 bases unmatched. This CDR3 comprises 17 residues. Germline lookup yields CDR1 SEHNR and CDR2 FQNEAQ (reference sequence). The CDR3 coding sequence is TGTGCCAGCAGCGGGGAAGGCCGACAGGGAGGAAACACTGAAGCTTTCTTT. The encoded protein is CASSGEGRQGGNTEAFF.

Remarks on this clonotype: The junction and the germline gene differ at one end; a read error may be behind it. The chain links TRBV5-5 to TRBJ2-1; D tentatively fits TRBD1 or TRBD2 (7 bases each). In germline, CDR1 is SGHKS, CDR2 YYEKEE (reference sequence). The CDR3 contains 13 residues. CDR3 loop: CASSFGTAGSLSF. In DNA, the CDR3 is TGTGCCAGCAGCTTCGGGACAGCGGGAAGTCTGTCCTTC.

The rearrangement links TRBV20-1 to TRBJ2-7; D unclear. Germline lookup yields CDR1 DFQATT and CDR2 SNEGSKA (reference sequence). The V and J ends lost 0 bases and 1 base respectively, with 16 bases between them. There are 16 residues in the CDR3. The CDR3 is CSARDRDKGNSYEQYF. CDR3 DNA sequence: TGCAGTGCTAGAGACAGAGACAAGGGAAATTCCTACGAGCAGTACTTC.

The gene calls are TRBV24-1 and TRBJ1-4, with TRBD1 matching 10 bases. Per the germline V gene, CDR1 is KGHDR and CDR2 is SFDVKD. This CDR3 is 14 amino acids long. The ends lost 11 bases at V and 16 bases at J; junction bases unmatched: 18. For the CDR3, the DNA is TGTGCCAGCAGGGGGGACAGGGGAAATGAAACACAGTTTTTT. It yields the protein CASRGDRGNETQFF.

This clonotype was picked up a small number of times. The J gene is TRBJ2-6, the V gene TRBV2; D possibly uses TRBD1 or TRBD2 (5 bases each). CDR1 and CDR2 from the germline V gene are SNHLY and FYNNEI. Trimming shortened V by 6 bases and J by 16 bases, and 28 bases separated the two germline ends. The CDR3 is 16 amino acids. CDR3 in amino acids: CASSYAGSYGANVLTF. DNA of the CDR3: TGTGCCAGCAGCTACGCGGGTAGCTACGGGGCCAATGTTCTGACTTTC.

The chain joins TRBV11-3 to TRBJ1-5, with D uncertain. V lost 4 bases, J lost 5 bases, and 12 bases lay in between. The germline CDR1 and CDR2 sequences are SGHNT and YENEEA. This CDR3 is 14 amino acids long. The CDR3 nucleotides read TGTGCCAGCAGCTCAGATCTGGCAGATCAGCCCCAGCATTTT. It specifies CASSSDLADQPQHF. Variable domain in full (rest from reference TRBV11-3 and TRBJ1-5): EAGVVQSPRYKIIEKKQPVAFWCNPISGHNTLYWYLQNLGQGPELLIRYENEEAVDDSQLPKDRFSAERLKGVDSTLKIQPAELGDSAVYLCASSSDLADQPQHFGDGTRLSIL.

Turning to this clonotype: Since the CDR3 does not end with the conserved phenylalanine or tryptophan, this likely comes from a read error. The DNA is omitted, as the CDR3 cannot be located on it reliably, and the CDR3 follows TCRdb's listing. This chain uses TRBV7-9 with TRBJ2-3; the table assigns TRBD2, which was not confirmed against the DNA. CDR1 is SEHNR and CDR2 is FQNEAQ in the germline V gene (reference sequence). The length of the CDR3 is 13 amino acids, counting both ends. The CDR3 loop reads CASSFQGSGRKYV.

In DNA form, the CDR3 reads TGTGCCAGCAGCTTTCACCCGGACAAGACAGCCCTTTCCTACGAGCAGTACGTC. This encodes CASSFHPDKTALSYEQYV. The J gene is TRBJ2-7, the V gene TRBV7-6, with a weak D call TRBD1 (5 bases). The germline gives CDR1 SGHVS, CDR2 FNYEAQ. The germline V and J ends were trimmed by 3 bases and 1 base, with 22 bases remaining between them. This CDR3 spans 18 amino acids.

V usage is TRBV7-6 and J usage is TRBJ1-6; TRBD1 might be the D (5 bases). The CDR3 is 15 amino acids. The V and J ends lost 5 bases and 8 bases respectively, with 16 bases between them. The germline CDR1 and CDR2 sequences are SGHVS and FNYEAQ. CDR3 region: CASSLRSGSDSPLHF. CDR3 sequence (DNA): TGTGCCAGCAGCCTTCGTTCAGGGTCCGATTCACCCCTCCACTTT.